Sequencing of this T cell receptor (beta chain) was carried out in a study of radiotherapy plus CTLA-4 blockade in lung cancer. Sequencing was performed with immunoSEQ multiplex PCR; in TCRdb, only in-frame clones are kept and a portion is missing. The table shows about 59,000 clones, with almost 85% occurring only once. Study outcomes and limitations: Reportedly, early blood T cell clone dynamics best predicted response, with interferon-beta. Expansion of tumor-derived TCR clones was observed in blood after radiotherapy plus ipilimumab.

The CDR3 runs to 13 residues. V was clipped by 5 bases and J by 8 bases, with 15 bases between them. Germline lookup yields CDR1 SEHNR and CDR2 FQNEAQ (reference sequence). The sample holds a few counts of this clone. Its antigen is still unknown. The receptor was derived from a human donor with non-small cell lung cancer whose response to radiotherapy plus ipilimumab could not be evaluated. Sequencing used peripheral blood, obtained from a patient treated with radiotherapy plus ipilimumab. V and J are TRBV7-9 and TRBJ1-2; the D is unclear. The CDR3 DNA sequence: TGTGCCAGCAGCCCAGGATCAGGTTGGGGCTACACCTTC. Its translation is CASSPGSGWGYTF.